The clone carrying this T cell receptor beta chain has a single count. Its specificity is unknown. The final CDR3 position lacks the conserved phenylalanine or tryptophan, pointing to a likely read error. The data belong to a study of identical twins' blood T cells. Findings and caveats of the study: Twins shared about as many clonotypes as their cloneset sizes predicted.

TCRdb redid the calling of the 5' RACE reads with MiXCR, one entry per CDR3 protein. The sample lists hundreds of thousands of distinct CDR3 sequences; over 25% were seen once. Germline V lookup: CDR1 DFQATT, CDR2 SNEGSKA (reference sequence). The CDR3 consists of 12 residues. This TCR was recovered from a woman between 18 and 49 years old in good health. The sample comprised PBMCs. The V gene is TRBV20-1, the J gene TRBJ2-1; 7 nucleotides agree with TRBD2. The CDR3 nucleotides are TGCAGCAGTTGGGGGGGTTACAATGAGCAGTTCTCC. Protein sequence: CSSWGGYNEQFS.